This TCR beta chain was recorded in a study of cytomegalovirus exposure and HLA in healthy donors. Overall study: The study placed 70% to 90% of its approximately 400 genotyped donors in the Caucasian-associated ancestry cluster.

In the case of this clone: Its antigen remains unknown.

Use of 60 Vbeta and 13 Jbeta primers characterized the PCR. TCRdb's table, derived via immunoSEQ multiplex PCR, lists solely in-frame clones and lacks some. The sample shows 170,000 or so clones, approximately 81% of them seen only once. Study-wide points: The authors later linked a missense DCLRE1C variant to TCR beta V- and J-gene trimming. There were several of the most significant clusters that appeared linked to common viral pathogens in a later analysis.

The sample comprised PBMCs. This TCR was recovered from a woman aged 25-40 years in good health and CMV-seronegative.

The CDR3 protein is CASSNPQGASNEKLFF. CDR3 coding DNA: TGCGCCAGCAGCAACCCCCAGGGGGCGTCGAATGAAAAACTGTTTTTT. The J gene is TRBJ1-4, the V gene TRBV5-1; the match to TRBD1 covers 8 bases. V gave up 4 bases and J gave up 5 bases; unmatched junction bases: 10. Germline V gene sequence: CDR1 SGHRS, CDR2 YFSETQ. The CDR3 has 16 residues.